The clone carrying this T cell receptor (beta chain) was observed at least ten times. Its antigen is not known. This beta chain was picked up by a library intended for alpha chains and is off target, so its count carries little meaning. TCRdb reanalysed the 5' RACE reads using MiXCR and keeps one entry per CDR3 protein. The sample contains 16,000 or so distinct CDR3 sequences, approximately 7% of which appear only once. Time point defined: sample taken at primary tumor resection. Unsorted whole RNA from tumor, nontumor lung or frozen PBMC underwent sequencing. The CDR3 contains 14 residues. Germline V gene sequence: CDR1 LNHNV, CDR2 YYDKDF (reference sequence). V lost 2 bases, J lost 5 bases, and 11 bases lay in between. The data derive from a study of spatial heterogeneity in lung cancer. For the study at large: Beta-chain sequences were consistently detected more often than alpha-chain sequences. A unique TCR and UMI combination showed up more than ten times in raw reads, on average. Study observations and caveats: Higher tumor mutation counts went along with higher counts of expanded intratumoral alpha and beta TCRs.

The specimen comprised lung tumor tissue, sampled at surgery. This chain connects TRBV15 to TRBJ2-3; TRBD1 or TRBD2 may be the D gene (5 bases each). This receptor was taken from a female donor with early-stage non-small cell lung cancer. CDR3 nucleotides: TGTGCCACCAGCAGAAGCCAGGGAGTAGATACGCAGTATTTT. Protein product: CATSRSQGVDTQYF.